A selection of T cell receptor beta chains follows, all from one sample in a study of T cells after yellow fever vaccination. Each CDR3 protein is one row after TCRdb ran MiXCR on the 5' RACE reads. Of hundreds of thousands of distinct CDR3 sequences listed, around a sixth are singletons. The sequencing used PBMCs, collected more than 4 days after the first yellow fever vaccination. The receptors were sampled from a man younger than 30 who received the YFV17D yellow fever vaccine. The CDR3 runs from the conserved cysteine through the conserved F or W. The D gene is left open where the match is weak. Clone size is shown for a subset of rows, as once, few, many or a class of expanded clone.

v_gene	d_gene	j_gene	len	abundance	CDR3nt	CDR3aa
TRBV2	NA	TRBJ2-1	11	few	TGTGCCAGCAGTATGTTTAATGAGCAGTTCTTC	CASSMFNEQFF
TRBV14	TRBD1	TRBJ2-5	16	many	TGTGCCAGCAGCCAGGGGACAGGGGGCTACCAAGAGACCCAGTACTTC	CASSQGTGGYQETQYF
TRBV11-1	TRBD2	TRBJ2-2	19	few	TGTGCCAGCAGTCCCACCGCCGGGACTAGCGGGGGAGGCGCCGGGGAGCTGTTTTTT	CASSPTAGTSGGGAGELFF
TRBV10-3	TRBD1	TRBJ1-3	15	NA	TGTGCCATCAGTCGTCCGACAGGGATCGGAAACACCATATATTTT	CAISRPTGIGNTIYF
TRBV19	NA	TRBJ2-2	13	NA	TGTGCCAGTGCACACGTGAACACCGGGGAGCTGTTTTTT	CASAHVNTGELFF
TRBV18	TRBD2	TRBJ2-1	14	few	TGTGCCAGCTCATCAATAGCGGGGGACAATGAGCAGTTCTTC	CASSSIAGDNEQFF
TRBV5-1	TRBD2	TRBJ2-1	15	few	TGCGCCAGCAGCTCAACAGGATTCGGGGGGGGTGAGCAGTTCTTC	CASSSTGFGGGEQFF
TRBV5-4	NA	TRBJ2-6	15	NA	TGTGCCAGCACCATGGCCGTCTCTGGGGCCAACGTCCTGACTTTC	CASTMAVSGANVLTF
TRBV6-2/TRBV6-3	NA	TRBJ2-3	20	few	TGTGCCAGCAGTTACGGGTCTAGCCGGCTTCGACGTCCTAGCACAGATACGCAGTATTTT	CASSYGSSRLRRPSTDTQYF
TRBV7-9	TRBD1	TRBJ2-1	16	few	TGTGCCAGCAGCGGGACAGGGGGATATATCGACAATGAGCAGTTCTTC	CASSGTGGYIDNEQFF
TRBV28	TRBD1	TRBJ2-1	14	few	TGTGCCAGCAGTTTACAGGGGGTATACAATGAGCAGTTCTTC	CASSLQGVYNEQFF
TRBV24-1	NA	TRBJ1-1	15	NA	TGTGCCACCAGGGAACTGACAGACATGAACACTGAAGCTTTCTTT	CATRELTDMNTEAFF
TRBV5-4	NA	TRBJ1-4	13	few	TGTGCCAGCAACCCGGGCGGGTCATGGAAACTGTTTTTT	CASNPGGSWKLFF
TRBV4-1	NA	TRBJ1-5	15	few	TGCGCCAGCAGCCAAGAGGGCCAGGGGTATCAGCCCCAGCATTTT	CASSQEGQGYQPQHF
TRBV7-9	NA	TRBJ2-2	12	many	TGTGCCAGCAGCTTAGCGGTCGGGGAGCTGTTTTTT	CASSLAVGELFF
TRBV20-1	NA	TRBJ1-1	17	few	TGCAGTGCTACCGCCTGGACCGTCGCTAGTATGAACACTGAAGCTTTCTTT	CSATAWTVASMNTEAFF
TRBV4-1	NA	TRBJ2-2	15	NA	TGCGCCAGCAGCCATGAGGGCGACGGAACCGGGGAGCTGTTTTTT	CASSHEGDGTGELFF
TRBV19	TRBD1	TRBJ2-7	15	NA	TGTGCCAGTAGCCAAAGGGGGCTAGGATCCTACGAGCAGTACTTC	CASSQRGLGSYEQYF
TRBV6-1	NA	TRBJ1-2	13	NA	TGTGCCAGCAGCCTGGACTTCCGTCGTGGCTACACCTTC	CASSLDFRRGYTF
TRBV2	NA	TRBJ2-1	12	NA	TGTGCCAGCAGTACAGACGACAGTTTCCGGTTCTTC	CASSTDDSFRFF
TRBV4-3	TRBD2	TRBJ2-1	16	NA	TGCGCCAGCAGCCAAGAGCCGGGGGGACCCTACAATGAGCAGTTCTTC	CASSQEPGGPYNEQFF
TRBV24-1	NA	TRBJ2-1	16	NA	TGTGCCACCAGTGATCAGGACGGAAGCTCCTACAATGAGCAGTTCTTC	CATSDQDGSSYNEQFF
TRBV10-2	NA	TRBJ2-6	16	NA	TGCGCCAGCAGTGAACAGAGCTTCTCTGGGGCCAACGTCCTGACTTTC	CASSEQSFSGANVLTF
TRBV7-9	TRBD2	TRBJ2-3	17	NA	TGTGCCAGCAGCTTAGAACTAGCGGGGTTGGGCACAGATACGCAGTATTTT	CASSLELAGLGTDTQYF
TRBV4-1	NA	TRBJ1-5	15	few	TGCGCCAGCAGCCAAGAACAAATTAGCAATCAGCCCCAGCATTTT	CASSQEQISNQPQHF
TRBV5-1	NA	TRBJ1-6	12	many	TGCGCCAGCGGCACAGGGAATTCACCCCTCCACTTT	CASGTGNSPLHF
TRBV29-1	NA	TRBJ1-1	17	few	TGCAGCGTTGAAAGTTCGTATGGTTTTCGGGGGACCACTGAAGCTTTCTTT	CSVESSYGFRGTTEAFF
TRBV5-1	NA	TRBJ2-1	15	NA	TGCGCCAGCAGCTTGGTGCCTAGCGAGGGGGTTGAGCAGTTCTTC	CASSLVPSEGVEQFF
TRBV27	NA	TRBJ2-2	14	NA	TGTGCCAGCAATGTGAGGGGGAACACCGGGGAGCTGTTTTTT	CASNVRGNTGELFF